The 25 T cell receptor beta chains given below trace back to one sample, sequenced in a study of control samples from healthy donors and cancer patients. Repertoires were generated with immunoSEQ multiplex PCR, while TCRdb's copy carries only in-frame clones and drops some. The data contain 85,000 to 90,000 clones, roughly nine tenths of them seen just once; the ten biggest clones take up about 9.5%. The sample was PBMCs. Every receptor here comes from a woman aged 45-65 years with colorectal cancer.

On this clone: Within the sample, other DNA sequences also encode this same CDR3. The genes are TRBV6-2 or TRBV6-3 and TRBJ1-2; D uncertain. This CDR3 contains 12 residues. Trimming shortened V by 2 bases and J by 2 bases, and 3 bases separated the two germline ends. Germline V gene sequence: CDR1 MNHEY, CDR2 SVGEGT. As DNA, the CDR3 is TGTGCCAGCAGTTACGGGAACTATGGCTACACCTTC. Translated, it gives CASSYGNYGYTF.

Regarding this clone: The same CDR3 can be traced to other DNA sequences in this sample. The rearrangement joins TRBV24-1 to TRBJ1-2; D remains ambiguous. The V gene's germline CDR1 is KGHDR and CDR2 SFDVKD. The CDR3 covers 14 residues. V gave up 1 base and J gave up 4 bases, with 9 bases separating them. CDR3 bases: TGTGCCACCAGTGATTTAGGGCAGAGCTATGGCTACACCTTC. This translates into CATSDLGQSYGYTF.

The chain recombines TRBV29-1 with TRBJ1-1, with a possible D match to TRBD1 (6 bases). Germline V gives CDR1 SQVTM, CDR2 ANQGSEA. With 3 bases removed from V and 3 bases from J, the gap between germline ends came to 11 bases. This CDR3 has 13 residues. CDR3 loop: CSVEGAGDTEAFF. The CDR3 DNA sequence: TGCAGCGTTGAGGGGGCCGGAGACACTGAAGCTTTCTTT.

This clone has just one count. This chain connects TRBV6-5 to TRBJ2-1; D could derive from TRBD1 or TRBD2 (6 bases each). The germline CDR1 and CDR2 sequences are MNHEY and SVGAGI. The CDR3 contains 15 residues. Trimming removed 2 bases from V and 10 bases from J, with 18 bases in between. As DNA, the CDR3 is TGTGCCAGCAGTTACGAGGGGGGTTCGTCGGGGGAGCAGTTCTTC. Translation: CASSYEGGSSGEQFF.

The V and J genes are TRBV11-1 and TRBJ2-2; TRBD1 might be the D (6 bases). The V and J ends lost 1 base and 5 bases respectively, with 14 bases between them. CDR1 SGHAT and CDR2 FQDESV come from the germline V gene (reference sequence). CDR3 length equals 16 residues. The CDR3 region is CASSLVAGTLTGELFF. Written as DNA, the CDR3 is TGTGCCAGCAGCTTAGTAGCCGGGACACTAACCGGGGAGCTGTTTTTT.

This chain connects TRBV3-1 (or the pseudogene TRBV3-2) to TRBJ1-6; TRBD1 might be the D (6 bases). Germline V lookup: CDR1 LGHDT, CDR2 YNNKEL (reference sequence). This CDR3 spans 15 amino acids. Trimming took off 4 bases at V and 7 bases at J, with 14 bases between the two ends. The CDR3, as DNA: TGTGCCAGCAGCCCCCGCGGGGGGACAAATTCACCCCTCCACTTT. Its protein product is CASSPRGGTNSPLHF.

V is TRBV28 and J is TRBJ1-1; D remains unclear. Germline V gene sequence: CDR1 MDHEN, CDR2 SYDVKM. V dropped 3 bases and J dropped 4 bases, with 15 bases sitting between them. The CDR3 spans 15 residues. The CDR3 sequence is CASSFWSDYSTEAFF. As DNA, the CDR3 is TGTGCCAGCAGTTTTTGGTCCGACTATAGCACTGAAGCTTTCTTT.

The chain combines TRBV5-5 with TRBJ2-3; tentatively, D is TRBD2 (5 bases). Germline V gene data show CDR1 as SGHKS and CDR2 as YYEKEE (reference sequence). The CDR3 extends over 13 amino acids. V lost 2 bases and J 3 bases, leaving 7 bases between the germline ends. CDR3 DNA: TGTGCCAGCAGCTTCGAGGGTACAGATACGCAGTATTTT. Encoded protein: CASSFEGTDTQYF.

The rearrangement uses TRBV6-1 and TRBJ2-3; TRBD2 agrees at 12 bases. Germline V gene data show CDR1 as MNHNS and CDR2 as SASEGT. V lost 3 bases and J lost 4; bases outside the gene matches: 8. CDR3 length equals 17 residues. This CDR3 reads CASSEEGGLAGSDTQYF. Written as DNA, the CDR3 is TGTGCCAGCAGTGAGGAGGGCGGACTAGCGGGGTCAGATACGCAGTATTTT.

CDR3 protein: CASSRTGAGGNTIYF. DNA for the CDR3: TGTGCCAGCAGCCGTACGGGGGCAGGAGGAAACACCATATATTTT. This sequence joins TRBV7-8 and TRBJ1-3; the D gene is possibly TRBD1 (6 bases). V lost 5 bases, J lost 4 bases, and 15 bases lay in between. Germline V gives CDR1 SGHVS, CDR2 FQNEAQ. The CDR3 sequence is 15 residues long.

The chain is built from TRBV4-1 and TRBJ2-1, with D unresolved. The germline V gene encodes CDR1 MGHRA and CDR2 YSYEKL. The CDR3 contains 15 residues. Deletions cut 1 base from V and 7 bases from J, with 14 bases between. The CDR3 reads CASSQALNVWNEQFF. The CDR3 coding sequence is TGCGCCAGCAGCCAAGCCCTGAACGTATGGAATGAGCAGTTCTTC.

The V gene is TRBV12-3 or TRBV12-4, the J gene TRBJ1-5; D gene uncertain. Trimming removed 3 bases from V and 6 bases from J, with 6 bases in between. CDR3 size: 12 residues. The CDR3 protein is CASSFVTQPQHF. The CDR3, as DNA: TGTGCCAGCAGTTTTGTCACTCAGCCCCAGCATTTT.

This CDR3 is CASSYGGTGATDTQYF. In DNA form, the CDR3 reads TGTGCCAGCAGTTACGGAGGGACAGGGGCCACAGATACGCAGTATTTT. The rearrangement joins TRBV6-5 to TRBJ2-3; 10 bases fit TRBD1. CDR1 is MNHEY and CDR2 is SVGAGI in the germline V gene. The CDR3 covers 16 residues. With 2 bases clipped from V and 2 bases from J, the junction kept 4 bases outside the gene matches.

The J gene is TRBJ2-2, the V gene TRBV3-1 (or the pseudogene TRBV3-2); tentative D call: TRBD2 (6 bases). Trimming removed 6 bases at V and 2 bases at J, with 7 bases between. The length of the CDR3 is 13 residues. Germline V CDR1 and CDR2: LGHDT, YNNKEL (reference sequence). The CDR3: CASRRGNTGELFF. CDR3 nucleotide sequence: TGTGCCAGCAGGCGGGGAAACACCGGGGAGCTGTTTTTT.

V gene TRBV2 combines with J gene TRBJ1-3; the D is unclear. This CDR3 comprises 13 residues. The ends were cut back, 6 bases at V and 2 bases at J, with 8 bases in the middle. Looked up from germline, CDR1 is SNHLY and CDR2 is FYNNEI. DNA of the CDR3: TGTGCCAGCAGATCTTCGGCTGGAAACACCATATATTTT. Protein sequence: CASRSSAGNTIYF.

The chain employs TRBV6-4 and TRBJ2-7; no firm D call. V shed 0 bases and J shed 0 bases, with 12 bases lying between them. The CDR3 totals 16 residues. Germline assignment: CDR1 MRHNA and CDR2 SNTAGT. Here the CDR3 reads CASSDSKAGSSYEQYV. The CDR3 nucleotides read TGTGCCAGCAGTGACTCGAAGGCAGGAAGCTCCTACGAGCAGTACGTC.

This clone has only one observation. The chain recombines TRBV10-3 with TRBJ2-1; D ambiguous. Germline V gene sequence: CDR1 ENHRY, CDR2 SYGVKD. The CDR3 is made up of 11 amino acids. The ends were cut back, 4 bases at V and 6 bases at J, with 4 bases in the middle. Here the CDR3 reads CAISARNEQFF. The DNA of the CDR3 is TGTGCCATCAGTGCGCGCAATGAGCAGTTCTTC.

This chain connects TRBV2 to TRBJ2-2, with D possibly TRBD1 on 6 matching bases. The CDR3 runs 16 residues. Deletions cut 0 bases from V and 1 base from J, with 9 bases between. Germline V lookup: CDR1 SNHLY, CDR2 FYNNEI. The CDR3 DNA is TGTGCCAGCAGTGAAGCGGGACACCTGAACACCGGGGAGCTGTTTTTT. It encodes CASSEAGHLNTGELFF.

This clone was counted once. V usage is TRBV28 and J usage is TRBJ1-5; 10 bases align to TRBD1. J gave up 9 bases and V 7 bases, and 9 bases lay outside the gene matches. This CDR3 is 14 amino acids long. CDR1 and CDR2 (germline): MDHEN, SYDVKM. In DNA form, the CDR3 reads TGTGCCAGCACCGGGACAGGGGATTTCAGGCCCCAGCATTTT. It encodes CASTGTGDFRPQHF.

V and J are TRBV30 and TRBJ1-1, with a tentative D call TRBD1 (5 bases). The CDR3 extends over 15 amino acids. Germline loops: CDR1 GTSNPN, CDR2 SVGIG (reference sequence). The V end was cut by 4 bases, the J end by 1 base, with 16 bases between. The CDR3: CAWTVGQGSNTEAFF. The CDR3 nucleotides are TGTGCCTGGACCGTGGGGCAGGGATCGAACACTGAAGCTTTCTTT.

Only a few counts were recorded for this clone. This rearrangement joins TRBV2 to TRBJ2-3; tentative D call: TRBD2 (5 bases). Germline lookup yields CDR1 SNHLY and CDR2 FYNNEI. Trimming stripped 2 bases from V and 2 bases from J, with 11 bases between. This CDR3 comprises 15 residues. The CDR3 DNA reads as TGTGCCAGCAGTGAACAGGCGAGGGTCACAGATACGCAGTATTTT. Protein: CASSEQARVTDTQYF.

The chain carries TRBV5-1 and TRBJ1-4; no clear D. This CDR3 region has 15 residues. The V end was cut by 0 bases, the J end by 0 bases, with 6 bases between. Germline CDR1 is SGHRS and CDR2 is YFSETQ. DNA of the CDR3: TGCGCCAGCAGCTTGGACCCAGCAACTAATGAAAAACTGTTTTTT. This encodes CASSLDPATNEKLFF.

The chain uses TRBV7-9 and TRBJ1-1, with 10 bases matching TRBD1. Germline CDR1 is SEHNR and CDR2 is FQNEAQ (reference sequence). The CDR3 has 16 amino acids. J lost 7 bases, V lost 5 bases, and 13 bases had no gene match. CDR3 DNA sequence: TGTGCCAGCAGCCCCCGGGGAGGACAGGGGGGAATTGAAGCTTTCTTT. Its protein is CASSPRGGQGGIEAFF.

This clone was recorded only once. This chain joins TRBV3-1 (or the pseudogene TRBV3-2) and TRBJ2-7; 7 nucleotides match TRBD2. The CDR3 length is 13 residues. The V gene's germline CDR1 is LGHDT and CDR2 YNNKEL (reference sequence). The J segment lost 4 bases and the V segment lost 5 bases, leaving 5 bases of the junction unmatched. The CDR3: CASSFAGDYEQYV. The DNA of the CDR3 is TGTGCCAGCAGCTTCGCGGGGGATTACGAGCAGTACGTC.

About this clone itself: Other DNA sequences of this sample code for an identical CDR3. The V and J genes are TRBV27 and TRBJ2-1; 8 nucleotides match TRBD1. With V trimmed by 2 bases and J by 4 bases, 4 bases remained unmatched. The CDR3 contains 15 residues. CDR1 and CDR2 (germline): MNHEY, SMNVEV (reference sequence). Here the CDR3 DNA reads TGTGCCAGCAGTTTAGGCAGGGGGCTGTACAATGAGCAGTTCTTC. Protein: CASSLGRGLYNEQFF.